The 19 T cell receptor beta chains in this list originate from one sample, sequenced in a study of cytomegalovirus exposure and HLA in healthy donors. Vbeta (60) and Jbeta (13) primers were used in the PCR. Only in-frame clones appear in the TCRdb table, and some are missing; sequencing was by immunoSEQ multiplex PCR. Found here are about 270,000 clones, under 80% of them singletons; the top ten hold over 2%. Material for sequencing was PBMCs. The receptors derive from a female donor in good health and CMV-seronegative.

The chain has TRBV5-1 and TRBJ1-5; D not certain. Germline V gene data show CDR1 as SGHRS and CDR2 as YFSETQ. The ends were cut back, 4 bases at V and 4 bases at J, with 12 bases in the middle. The CDR3 has 14 residues. CDR3 loop: CASSPEGSNQPQHF. The CDR3 DNA reads as TGCGCCAGCAGCCCGGAGGGTTCTAATCAGCCCCAGCATTTT. Filled out from reference TRBV5-1 and TRBJ1-5, the complete variable domain reads KAGVTQTPRYLIKTRGQQVTLSCSPISGHRSVSWYQQTPGQGLQFLFEYFSETQRNKGNFPGRFSGRQFSNSRSEMNVSTLELGDSALYLCASSPEGSNQPQHFGDGTRLSIL.

This chain uses TRBV19 with TRBJ2-7, with 7 bases lining up with TRBD2. CDR1 is LNHDA and CDR2 is SQIVND in the germline V gene (reference sequence). J was trimmed by 3 bases and V by 6 bases; bases with no gene match: 11. CDR3 length: 15 amino acids. The CDR3 nucleotides are TGTGCCAGTAGCACGCGGACGGGAGGCCTCTACGAGCAGTACTTC. Protein product: CASSTRTGGLYEQYF. Variable domain in full (rest from reference TRBV19 and TRBJ2-7): DGGITQSPKYLFRKEGQNVTLSCEQNLNHDAMYWYRQDPGQGLRLIYYSQIVNDFQKGDIAEGYSVSREKKESFPLTVTSAQKNPTAFYLCASSTRTGGLYEQYFGPGTRLTVT.

A word on this clone: Germline is not matched at one junction end, which may reflect a read error. V is TRBV2 and J is TRBJ2-7, with D possibly TRBD2 on 6 matching bases. The CDR3 has 13 amino acids. CDR1 and CDR2 from the germline V gene are SNHLY and FYNNEI. This CDR3 reads CASSAGGAYEQCF. The DNA for the CDR3 is TGTGCCAGCAGTGCTGGCGGGGCCTACGAGCAGTGCTTC.

J is TRBJ2-7 and V is TRBV19, with 10 bases matching TRBD2. Germline V CDR1 and CDR2: LNHDA, SQIVND (reference sequence). This CDR3 has 15 amino acids. With 3 bases clipped from V and 0 bases from J, the junction kept 2 bases outside the gene matches. Here the CDR3 reads CASSIASGSSYEQYF. The DNA for the CDR3 is TGTGCCAGTAGTATCGCTAGCGGGAGCTCCTACGAGCAGTACTTC.

This sequence joins TRBV5-4 and TRBJ2-7; 9 bases are a match to TRBD2. CDR1 is SGHNT, CDR2 YYREEE, per germline (reference sequence). Losses at the gene ends were 0 bases for V and 1 base for J; bases not matched to a gene: 2. The CDR3 is 15 residues long. The CDR3 DNA is TGTGCCAGCAGCTTGGCTAGCGGGGCATCCTACGAGCAGTACTTC. Protein sequence: CASSLASGASYEQYF.

The chain uses TRBV5-1 and TRBJ2-3; D is unclear. From germline, CDR1 is SGHRS and CDR2 YFSETQ. The CDR3 loop spans 15 amino acids. Trimming left V 0 bases short and J 0 bases short, with 8 bases between. The CDR3 spells CASSLALYSTDTQYF. Here the CDR3 DNA reads TGCGCCAGCAGCTTGGCCCTCTATAGCACAGATACGCAGTATTTT.

This chain links TRBV14 with TRBJ2-2; D not certain. Germline V gives CDR1 SGHDN, CDR2 FVKESK. V was pared by 1 base and J by 1 base, with 4 bases between. The CDR3 spans 14 residues. The CDR3 region has the DNA TGTGCCAGCAGCCAAGGACTGAACACCGGGGAGCTGTTTTTT. Its protein is CASSQGLNTGELFF.

This chain connects TRBV7-9 to TRBJ2-2; TRBD1 is a possible D gene (6 bases). The CDR3 spans 14 residues. Germline loops: CDR1 SEHNR, CDR2 FQNEAQ (reference sequence). V was pared by 6 bases and J by 4 bases, with 12 bases between. The CDR3 loop is CASSQQGRTGELFF. The CDR3 coding sequence is TGTGCCAGCAGTCAACAGGGCCGCACCGGGGAGCTGTTTTTT.

V is TRBV11-3 and J is TRBJ2-1; TRBD2 agrees at 8 bases. Germline CDR1 is SGHNT and CDR2 is YENEEA. CDR3 length: 18 amino acids. The J segment lost 4 bases and the V segment lost 3 bases, leaving 14 bases of the junction unmatched. The CDR3 region is CASSFLTSGLGVYNEQFF. CDR3 DNA: TGTGCCAGCAGCTTTTTAACTAGCGGCTTAGGGGTGTACAATGAGCAGTTCTTC.

This chain connects TRBV29-1 to TRBJ1-1, with TRBD1 matching over 9 bases. J was trimmed by 0 bases and V by 3 bases; bases with no gene match: 8. The CDR3 covers 16 residues. The V gene's germline CDR1 is SQVTM and CDR2 ANQGSEA. The CDR3 bases are TGCAGCGTTGAGAGGGGGGACAGGGCCGTGAACACTGAAGCTTTCTTT. It specifies CSVERGDRAVNTEAFF.

The V call is TRBV19, the J call TRBJ1-6; 8 bases are shared with TRBD1. After removal of 10 bases from V and 0 bases from J, the junction contained 5 bases not matched to a gene. CDR1 and CDR2 from the germline V gene are LNHDA and SQIVND (reference sequence). This CDR3 is built from 15 residues. The CDR3 loop reads CATRQGSSYNSPLHF. CDR3 nucleotide sequence: TGTGCCACGAGACAGGGGAGCTCCTATAATTCACCCCTCCACTTT.

The V call is TRBV5-1, the J call TRBJ2-1, with TRBD2 identical over 8 bases. The CDR3 is 14 residues long. The V gene end was trimmed by 4 bases and the J gene end by 9 bases; junction bases not matched to a gene: 9. Germline V lookup: CDR1 SGHRS, CDR2 YFSETQ. CDR3 loop: CASSGGLGVGEQFF. Here the CDR3 DNA reads TGCGCCAGCAGCGGGGGACTAGGCGTTGGTGAGCAGTTCTTC.

The chain couples TRBV7-9 to TRBJ2-5; D is unresolved. The germline gives CDR1 SEHNR, CDR2 FQNEAQ (reference sequence). V was trimmed by 6 bases and J by 7 bases, leaving 9 bases between them. The CDR3 has 11 amino acids. The CDR3 sequence: CASRKTRTQYF. DNA of the CDR3: TGTGCCAGCAGAAAGACAAGGACCCAGTACTTC.

The chain is built from TRBV28 and TRBJ2-7; 10 bases agree with TRBD2. Looked up from germline, CDR1 is MDHEN and CDR2 is SYDVKM. V gave up 8 bases and J gave up 4 bases; unmatched junction bases: 11. The CDR3 is 15 amino acids. As DNA, the CDR3 is TGTGCCAGCTCCCAAAGTGGACTAGCGGAGTACGAGCAGTACTTC. The encoded protein is CASSQSGLAEYEQYF.

The V gene is TRBV6-1, the J gene TRBJ1-2; D not certain. The V and J ends lost 4 bases and 7 bases respectively, with 10 bases between them. Germline lookup yields CDR1 MNHNS and CDR2 SASEGT. The CDR3 contains 12 residues. CDR3 coding DNA: TGTGCCAGCAGTGTCGTGTTGGCTGGCTACACCTTC. Translated: CASSVVLAGYTF.

This clone was detected only a few times. In DNA, the CDR3 is TGTGCCAGCAGCTTAATAGAGGTCGACGCTTTCTTT. Protein sequence: CASSLIEVDAFF. The chain uses TRBV11-2 and TRBJ1-1; D is undetermined. The CDR3 is 12 amino acids. Germline V CDR1 and CDR2: SGHAT, FQNNGV. V was clipped by 2 bases and J by 11 bases, with 12 bases between them.

Only one count was recorded for this clone. Sequence at one end of the junction differs from germline and may be a read error. The rearrangement links TRBV29-1 to TRBJ1-1, with TRBD1 matching 7 bases. The CDR3 runs 16 residues. Germline V gene sequence: CDR1 SQVTM, CDR2 ANQGSEA. The CDR3 nucleotides are TGCAACGTTGAAGCGGCGAGAGGCAGGGGGAGAACTGAAGCTTTCTTT. Amino acid sequence: CNVEAARGRGRTEAFF. The variable domain in full, completed from reference TRBV29-1 and TRBJ1-1, reads SAVISQKPSRDICQRGTSLTIQCQVDSQVTMMFWYRQQPGQSLTLIATANQGSEATYESGFVIDKFPISRPNLTFSTLTVSNMSPEDSSIYLCNVEAARGRGRTEAFFGQGTRLTVV.

The chain has TRBV27 and TRBJ2-7; D call uncertain. Per germline, CDR1 MNHEY and CDR2 SMNVEV (reference sequence). V shed 4 bases and J shed 5 bases, with 15 bases lying between them. CDR3 length equals 14 residues. This CDR3 is CASSSGRGLDEQYF. CDR3 DNA: TGTGCCAGCAGTTCTGGCCGCGGCTTAGACGAGCAGTACTTC.

This CDR3 is CSVLTSGRSYEQYF. CDR3 DNA sequence: TGCAGCGTCCTGACTAGCGGGAGGTCCTACGAGCAGTACTTC. J is TRBJ2-7 and V is TRBV29-1; 13 bases match TRBD2. The CDR3 length is 14 residues. Germline CDR1 SQVTM, CDR2 ANQGSEA. V gave up 6 bases and J gave up 1 base; unmatched junction bases: 3.